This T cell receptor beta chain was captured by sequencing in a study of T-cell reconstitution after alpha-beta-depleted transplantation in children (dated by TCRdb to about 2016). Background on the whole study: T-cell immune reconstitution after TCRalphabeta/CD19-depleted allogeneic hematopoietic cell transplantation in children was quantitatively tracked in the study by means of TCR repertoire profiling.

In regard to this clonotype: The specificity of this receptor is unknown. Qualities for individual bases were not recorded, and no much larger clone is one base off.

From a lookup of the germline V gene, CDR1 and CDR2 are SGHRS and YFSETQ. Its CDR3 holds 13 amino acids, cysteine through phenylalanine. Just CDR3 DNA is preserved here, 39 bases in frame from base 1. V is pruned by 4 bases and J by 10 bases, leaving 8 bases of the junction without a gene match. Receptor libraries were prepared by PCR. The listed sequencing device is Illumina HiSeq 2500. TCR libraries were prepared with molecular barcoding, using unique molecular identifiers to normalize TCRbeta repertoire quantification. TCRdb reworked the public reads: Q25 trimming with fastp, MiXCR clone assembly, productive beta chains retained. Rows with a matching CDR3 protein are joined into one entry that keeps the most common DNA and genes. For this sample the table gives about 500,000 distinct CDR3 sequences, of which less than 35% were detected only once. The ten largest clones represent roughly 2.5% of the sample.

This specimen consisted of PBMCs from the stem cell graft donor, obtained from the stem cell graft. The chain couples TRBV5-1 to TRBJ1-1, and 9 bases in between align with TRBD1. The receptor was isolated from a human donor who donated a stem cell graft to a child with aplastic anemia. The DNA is TGCGCCAGCAGCCCGTGGACAGGGGATGGAGCTTTCTTT. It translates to CASSPWTGDGAFF.